These 30 T cell receptor beta chains were all obtained from the same sample, sequenced in a study of T cells expressing NK-cell markers. Reanalyzing the 5' RACE reads, TCRdb keeps one entry per CDR3 protein, without DNA. The sample has a few hundred thousand distinct CDR3 sequences. The sequenced sample was blood T cells: a sorted CD56 or NKG2C T cell subset, CD4+ or CD8+ T cells, or bulk PBMC T cells (not recorded which). These receptors were taken from a man between 18 and 29 years old in good health.

The chain employs TRBV6-1 and TRBJ2-5; TCRdb's D gene call, TRBD1, goes unchecked for lack of DNA. CDR3 length equals 13 residues. Germline assignment: CDR1 MNHNS and CDR2 SASEGT. The CDR3 spells CASQRGRQETQYF.

The V gene is TRBV29-1, the J gene TRBJ1-1. The V gene's germline CDR1 is SQVTM and CDR2 ANQGSEA. The CDR3 totals 13 residues. The CDR3 is CSVEQAMGTEAFF.

This chain connects TRBV20-1 to TRBJ1-1; TCRdb lists TRBD1, though no DNA is available to test this call. The germline V gene has CDR1 DFQATT and CDR2 SNEGSKA (reference sequence). This CDR3 region has 14 residues. The CDR3 spells CSAKYRGPRTEAFF.

The chain has TRBV29-1 and TRBJ2-1; TCRdb selects TRBD2, and the lack of DNA leaves this call unchecked. Germline V lookup: CDR1 SQVTM, CDR2 ANQGSEA. The length of the CDR3 is 15 residues. The CDR3 here is CSVEGREAGYNEQFF.

The chain couples TRBV20-1 to TRBJ2-5. There are 13 residues in the CDR3. Germline assignment: CDR1 DFQATT and CDR2 SNEGSKA (reference sequence). Here the CDR3 reads CSARRISQETQYF.

The rearrangement links TRBV29-1 to TRBJ1-4. CDR3 length: 14 amino acids. Germline CDR1 and CDR2: SQVTM and ANQGSEA. CDR3 amino acids: CSVQEGPRDEKLFF.

J is TRBJ2-7 and V is TRBV7-2; the TRBD2 assignment by TCRdb is unverifiable without DNA. The V gene's germline CDR1 is SGHTA and CDR2 FQGNSA. This CDR3 has 14 residues. CDR3 protein: CASSLDSGVYEQYF.

This chain joins TRBV6-1 and TRBJ1-1; no DNA is available, so the TRBD1 call from TCRdb remains unchecked. Per germline, CDR1 MNHNS and CDR2 SASEGT. The CDR3 extends over 13 amino acids. The CDR3 region is CASRSPGMSEAFF.

The chain couples TRBV5-4 to TRBJ2-2; lacking DNA, the TRBD1 call made by TCRdb goes unchecked. Per the germline V gene, CDR1 is SGHNT and CDR2 is YYREEE (reference sequence). CDR3 length: 15 amino acids. CDR3 sequence reads: CASSQTGANTGELFF.

V is TRBV5-1 and J is TRBJ2-3; the D call of TRBD1 rests on TCRdb alone, since no DNA is present to check it. The CDR3 runs to 14 residues. Germline values: CDR1 SGHRS, CDR2 YFSETQ. The CDR3 region is CASSLVGVSDTQYF.

The chain is built from TRBV30 and TRBJ2-2. Germline CDR1 GTSNPN, CDR2 SVGIG (reference sequence). The CDR3 is 13 amino acids. Here the CDR3 reads CAWSVLITGELFF. The complete variable domain, with remaining parts taken from reference TRBV30 and TRBJ2-2, reads SQTIHQWPATLVQPVGSPLSLECTVEGTSNPNLYWYRQAAGRGLQLLFYSVGIGQISSEVPQNLSASRPQDRQFILSSKKLLLSDSGFYLCAWSVLITGELFFGEGSRLTVL.

The chain combines TRBV12-3 or TRBV12-4 with TRBJ2-3. The CDR3 is 14 residues long. The chain's CDR3 is CASSDLPSTDTQYF.

The V and J genes are TRBV7-9 and TRBJ1-5. Germline V CDR1 and CDR2: SEHNR, FQNEAQ (reference sequence). The CDR3 is made up of 16 amino acids. This chain's CDR3 is CASSFSRVGPNQPQHF.

V is TRBV24-1 and J is TRBJ2-3; TCRdb's D call, TRBD2, is unchecked because there is no DNA. Germline-derived CDR1 and CDR2 are KGHDR and SFDVKD. The CDR3 totals 12 residues. The CDR3 loop reads CAPTPWRDTQYF.

The gene calls are TRBV5-5 and TRBJ2-7; without DNA, the TCRdb call of TRBD1 cannot be checked. From germline, CDR1 is SGHKS and CDR2 YYEKEE (reference sequence). This CDR3 has 13 amino acids. The CDR3 spells CASSLEGRYEQYF.

The chain links TRBV12-3 or TRBV12-4 to TRBJ2-1; without DNA, the TCRdb call of TRBD1 cannot be checked. CDR3 length: 13 amino acids. The CDR3 sequence: CASRMTGKSEQFF.

The rearrangement links TRBV11-2 to TRBJ1-6; TCRdb's D gene call, TRBD1, goes unchecked for lack of DNA. Per germline, CDR1 SGHAT and CDR2 FQNNGV. This CDR3 spans 17 amino acids. The CDR3 protein is CASSLESGGRRFSPLHF.

The chain's CDR3 is CASSLTASYNEQFF. The chain carries TRBV6-5 and TRBJ2-1. CDR1 MNHEY and CDR2 SVGAGI come from the germline V gene. The CDR3 has 14 amino acids.

The V call is TRBV20-1, the J call TRBJ2-2; absent DNA, TCRdb's TRBD1 call cannot be checked. The CDR3 spans 13 residues. Germline V gene data show CDR1 as DFQATT and CDR2 as SNEGSKA (reference sequence). CDR3 protein: CSARRPRSRELFF.

The chain uses TRBV11-1 and TRBJ2-3; TCRdb returns TRBD2, unconfirmable since there is no DNA. Germline V gives CDR1 SGHAT, CDR2 FQDESV (reference sequence). The CDR3 sequence is 16 residues long. The CDR3 loop reads CASSLEVAGGRDTQYF.

The CDR3: CASSRQGRLAGSNEQFF. This chain connects TRBV28 to TRBJ2-1; TCRdb proposes TRBD2, but this gene call is untestable without DNA. Germline V gene data show CDR1 as MDHEN and CDR2 as SYDVKM. The CDR3 length is 17 residues.

V is TRBV12-3 or TRBV12-4 and J is TRBJ2-2. The CDR3 is made up of 15 amino acids. The CDR3 sequence is CASSLTALDTGELFF.

V and J are TRBV4-2 and TRBJ2-7; TCRdb designates TRBD1, a call that cannot be tested without DNA. The CDR3 is 14 residues long. Germline CDR1 reads LGHNA; CDR2 reads YNFKEQ. The CDR3 loop is CASSQRGGIDEQYF.

The CDR3 protein is CASSLPTGTTNYEQYF. The genes are TRBV5-1 and TRBJ2-7; no DNA is available, so the TRBD1 call from TCRdb remains unchecked. Per the germline V gene, CDR1 is SGHRS and CDR2 is YFSETQ. CDR3 size: 16 residues.

The rearrangement joins TRBV11-2 to TRBJ2-3; the TCRdb D gene call, TRBD2, has no DNA to confirm it. The CDR3 is 17 amino acids. CDR1 is SGHAT, CDR2 FQNNGV, per germline. The chain's CDR3 is CASSLFGRGRATDTQYF.

V and J are TRBV12-3 or TRBV12-4 and TRBJ1-2. The CDR3 runs to 13 residues. CDR3 residues: CASSLTPNYGYTF.

The chain couples TRBV12-3 or TRBV12-4 to TRBJ2-6. The length of the CDR3 is 17 residues. CDR3 protein: CASSLGMTVSGANVLTF.

This chain uses TRBV5-1 with TRBJ2-3. The germline V gene encodes CDR1 SGHRS and CDR2 YFSETQ. The CDR3 runs to 14 residues. The CDR3 loop reads CASSYHEITDTQYF.

The chain uses TRBV6-5 and TRBJ1-3. This CDR3 is built from 14 residues. Germline V gives CDR1 MNHEY, CDR2 SVGAGI. The CDR3 is CATTGMASGNTIYF.

CDR3 in amino acids: CASRPGQGYYEQYF. This chain links TRBV19 with TRBJ2-7; without DNA, the TCRdb call of TRBD1 cannot be checked. This CDR3 has 14 amino acids. CDR1 and CDR2 from the germline V gene are LNHDA and SQIVND (reference sequence).